Following are 5 T cell receptor beta chains from one sample sequenced in a study of early T cells in non-severe SARS-CoV-2 infection. TCRdb recomputed calls from the 5' RACE reads with MiXCR, one row per CDR3 protein. The sample lists tens of thousands of distinct CDR3 sequences; roughly 16% were seen once. Sequencing was performed on whole blood, taken at baseline. The origin of the receptors is an adult who was a healthcare worker with PCR-confirmed SARS-CoV-2 infection or an uninfected control (not recorded which).

This clonotype is medium-sized within its sample. The rearrangement joins TRBV15 to TRBJ1-4; no definite D call. The CDR3 is 14 amino acids. Germline values: CDR1 LNHNV, CDR2 YYDKDF (reference sequence). V lost 3 bases to trimming and J lost 4 bases, with 9 bases between them. In DNA, the CDR3 is TGTGCCACCAGCAGCCCCCCGAATAATGAAAAACTGTTTTTT. Encoded protein: CATSSPPNNEKLFF. The full variable domain, in which reference TRBV15 and TRBJ1-4 provide the parts outside the CDR3, is DAMVIQNPRYQVTQFGKPVTLSCSQTLNHNVMYWYQQKSSQAPKLLFHYYDKDFNNEADTPDNFQSRRPNTSFCFLDIRSPGLGDTAMYLCATSSPPNNEKLFFGSGTQLSVL.

In its sample, this clonotype was seen a few times. The chain is built from TRBV11-2 and TRBJ2-5; TRBD2 aligns across 8 bases. V shed 5 bases and J 9 bases; nucleotides not matched to a gene: 5. This CDR3 has 12 amino acids. From germline, CDR1 is SGHAT and CDR2 FQNNGV. CDR3 sequence: CASSAPGGAQYF. CDR3 bases: TGTGCCAGCAGCGCGCCGGGGGGGGCCCAGTACTTC.

This clonotype was picked up a small number of times. The chain employs TRBV2 and TRBJ2-1; no definite D call. The CDR3 has 13 residues. Trimming took off 8 bases at V and 4 bases at J, with 12 bases between the two ends. Germline V gene data show CDR1 as SNHLY and CDR2 as FYNNEI. The CDR3 sequence: CASGRTRYNEQFF. The CDR3 DNA follows: TGTGCCAGCGGGCGGACCAGATACAATGAGCAGTTCTTC.

The CDR3 region is CASSSLGLTYEQYF. In DNA, the CDR3 is TGTGCCAGCAGTAGTCTGGGACTGACCTACGAGCAGTACTTC. The chain employs TRBV28 and TRBJ2-7; perhaps TRBD2 as D (6 bases). Germline loops: CDR1 MDHEN, CDR2 SYDVKM. This CDR3 is 14 amino acids long. The V end lost 5 bases, the J end lost 2 bases, and 13 bases lay between the germline ends. The variable domain in full, with the rest retrieved from reference TRBV28 and TRBJ2-7, is DVKVTQSSRYLVKRTGEKVFLECVQDMDHENMFWYRQDPGLGLRLIYFSYDVKMKEKGDIPEGYSVSREKKERFSLILESASTNQTSMYLCASSSLGLTYEQYFGPGTRLTVT.

The table lists this clonotype with many counts. The chain has TRBV25-1 and TRBJ2-7, with 8 bases aligning to TRBD1. V trimming: 5 bases; J trimming: 2 bases; junction bases outside the gene matches: 8. CDR1 MGHDK and CDR2 SYGVNS come from the germline V gene. The CDR3 covers 15 residues. The CDR3 sequence: CASSYSGQATYEQYF. CDR3 sequence (DNA): TGTGCCAGCAGTTACTCGGGACAGGCAACCTACGAGCAGTACTTC.